This T cell receptor (beta chain) was captured in a study of pediatric ulcerative colitis. Findings and limits, study-wide: Two rectal clonotypes were found only in ulcerative colitis patients, all of them. Rectal repertoires separated controls, mild-moderate and acute severe colitis.

V lost 6 bases and J lost 0; bases outside the gene matches: 4. Germline assignment: CDR1 SSHAT and CDR2 FNYEAQ (reference sequence). This CDR3 is 15 amino acids long. Samples were sequenced at Survey level, maximum 500,000 reads. Sequenced by immunoSEQ multiplex PCR; TCRdb stores in-frame clones only, minus some. The repertoire holds roughly 54,000 clones, with 80% to 90% as singletons. About this clone itself: As yet, its antigen is unknown.

The V gene is TRBV7-7, the J gene TRBJ2-3; 9 nucleotides agree with TRBD2. The sample was blood. This TCR derives from a boy younger than 18 who was a control in a study of pediatric ulcerative colitis. The CDR3 bases are TGTGCCAGCAGTAGACTAGCGGAGAGCACAGATACGCAGTATTTT. Translating it yields CASSRLAESTDTQYF.